Shown below are 11 T cell receptor beta chains from a single sample sequenced in a study of metastatic and nonmetastatic thyroid tumors. TCRdb re-analyzed the PCR reads using MiXCR. Among just over 15,000 clones, about 35% were seen once, and the ten largest hold around 10%. Every patient was untreated before thyroid surgery. Sequencing used tumor tissue. All receptors come from a male donor with papillary thyroid cancer or a benign thyroid nodule (not recorded which). Some clones in this sample may be carry-over from other donors' samples.

The V gene is TRBV3-1, the J gene TRBJ2-7; D call uncertain. Germline CDR1 and CDR2: LGHDT and YNNKEL (reference sequence). There are 11 residues in the CDR3. V was pared by 5 bases and J by 7 bases, with 9 bases between. Here the CDR3 reads CASSASQEQYF. The CDR3 region has the DNA TGTGCCAGCAGCGCATCGCAGGAGCAGTACTTC.

This clone has at least ten counts. The J gene is TRBJ2-5, the V gene TRBV30; D is possibly TRBD2 (7 bases). Trimming cost V 3 bases and J 1 base, with 9 bases left between them. CDR1 and CDR2 from the germline V gene are GTSNPN and SVGIG (reference sequence). The CDR3 runs to 13 residues. CDR3 DNA: TGTGCCTGGAGCGGGGGGCCCCAAGAGACCCAGTACTTC. Its protein is CAWSGGPQETQYF.

The rearrangement links TRBV6-1 to TRBJ2-6; no firm D call. The germline V and J ends were trimmed by 7 bases and 4 bases, with 5 bases remaining between them. There are 12 residues in the CDR3. Germline-derived CDR1 and CDR2 are MNHNS and SASEGT. The CDR3 protein is CASKSGANVLTF. Here the CDR3 DNA reads TGTGCCAGCAAATCCGGGGCCAACGTCCTGACTTTC.

This chain joins TRBV6-5 and TRBJ1-1; D gene unclear. This CDR3 has 14 residues. CDR1 is MNHEY and CDR2 is SVGAGI in the germline V gene. Trimming removed 0 bases from V and 3 bases from J, with 8 bases in between. This CDR3 reads CASSYSGMHTEAFF. CDR3 DNA: TGTGCCAGCAGTTACTCGGGGATGCACACTGAAGCTTTCTTT.

The genes are TRBV7-9 and TRBJ1-1; 7 bases map to TRBD1. Trimming cost V 5 bases and J 5 bases; bases outside gene matches: 11. Germline values: CDR1 SEHNR, CDR2 FQNEAQ (reference sequence). The CDR3 extends over 15 amino acids. CDR3 sequence (DNA): TGTGCCAGCAGCGGCCGGAAAACAGGGGCGACTGAAGCTTTCTTT. Translation gives CASSGRKTGATEAFF. Full variable domain (rest looked up from reference TRBV7-9 and TRBJ1-1): DTGVSQNPRHKITKRGQNVTFRCDPISEHNRLYWYRQTLGQGPEFLTYFQNEAQLEKSRLLSDRFSAERPKGSFSTLEIQRTEQGDSAMYLCASSGRKTGATEAFFGQGTRLTVV.

This clone rates as medium-sized. The DNA for the CDR3 is TGTGCCAGCAGTCCAAGGACTTACATTAGCTATAATTCACCCCTCCACTTT. Amino acid sequence: CASSPRTYISYNSPLHF. This chain connects TRBV27 to TRBJ1-6, with D unclear. Trimming cost V 5 bases and J 3 bases, with 17 bases left between them. Germline CDR1 is MNHEY and CDR2 is SMNVEV (reference sequence). The CDR3 has 17 amino acids.

This clone was counted many times. The chain joins TRBV11-2 to TRBJ2-5; possibly TRBD1 for D (5 bases). CDR1 and CDR2 (germline): SGHAT, FQNNGV. The V end was cut by 3 bases, the J end by 0 bases, with 14 bases between. The CDR3 length is 16 residues. The CDR3 nucleotides read TGTGCCAGCAGCTTCGAACCCAGGGTCTACCAAGAGACCCAGTACTTC. Protein: CASSFEPRVYQETQYF.

The J gene is TRBJ2-2, the V gene TRBV11-2; unclear D gene. The CDR3 is 15 amino acids. Trimming stripped 5 bases from V and 1 base from J, with 11 bases between. Germline assignment: CDR1 SGHAT and CDR2 FQNNGV. Written as DNA, the CDR3 is TGTGCCAGCAGCCCCGTGGGCTTGAACACCGGGGAGCTGTTTTTT. This translates into CASSPVGLNTGELFF.

This CDR3 reads CASSQDGVYNEQFF. The CDR3 DNA follows: TGTGCCAGCAGCCAGGACGGCGTCTACAATGAGCAGTTCTTC. The chain has TRBV6-1 and TRBJ2-1; D not resolved. This CDR3 spans 14 amino acids. V was clipped by 6 bases and J by 3 bases, with 12 bases between them. The germline CDR1 and CDR2 sequences are MNHNS and SASEGT.

Worth noting for this clone: A much larger clone sits a single nucleotide away, making a read error possible. The chain uses TRBV5-6 and TRBJ2-7, with unresolved D. The CDR3 totals 14 residues. The V gene's germline CDR1 is SGHDT and CDR2 YYEEEE. DNA of the CDR3: TGTGCCAGCATCTTGTGGGGATCCACCTACGAGCAGTACTTC. As protein: CASILWGSTYEQYF. Complete variable domain (other parts from reference TRBV5-6 and TRBJ2-7): DAGVTQSPTHLIKTRGQQVTLRCSPKSGHDTVSWYQQALGQGPQFIFQYYEEEERQRGNFPDRFSGHQFPNYSSELNVNALLLGDSALYLCASILWGSTYEQYFGPGTRLTVT.

The genes are TRBV24-1 and TRBJ2-2; D ambiguous. The CDR3 consists of 16 residues. V was shortened by 1 base and J by 2 bases, with 10 bases between the two germline ends. Germline CDR1 and CDR2: KGHDR and SFDVKD. The CDR3 spells CATSDLPAANTGELFF. The CDR3 DNA follows: TGTGCCACCAGTGATTTACCAGCCGCAAACACCGGGGAGCTGTTTTTT.